This T cell receptor beta chain was identified in a study of cytotoxic CD8 clonotypes in ibrutinib-treated CLL. Broader study findings: Sampling time points were not equivalent between sustained-remission and progressing patients.

Libraries were prepared by immunoSEQ multiplex PCR; TCRdb keeps only in-frame clonotypes and omits some of them. The sample lists under 200,000 clones, approximately 80% occurring once. V lost 5 bases, J lost 5 bases, and 7 bases stayed unmatched. The CDR3 runs to 14 residues. CDR1 is SEHNR, CDR2 FQNEAQ, per germline (reference sequence). As concerns this clone: Antigen specificity is unknown.

V usage is TRBV7-9 and J usage is TRBJ1-2; 8 nucleotides align to TRBD1. This material consisted of PBMCs, taken after 24 months of ibrutinib treatment. The TCR originated in a human donor with chronic lymphocytic leukemia. CDR3 DNA sequence: TGTGCCAGCAGCCCTCCGACAGGGGTTTATGGCTACACCTTC. Translation gives CASSPPTGVYGYTF. The entire variable domain, with the rest obtained from reference TRBV7-9 and TRBJ1-2, is as follows: DTGVSQNPRHKITKRGQNVTFRCDPISEHNRLYWYRQTLGQGPEFLTYFQNEAQLEKSRLLSDRFSAERPKGSFSTLEIQRTEQGDSAMYLCASSPPTGVYGYTFGSGTRLTVV.